This TCR beta chain was sequenced during a study of blood T cell repertoires in COVID-19. As processed by the authors: Amplification of reference gene primers provided the estimated nucleated cell counts. Assay: immunoSEQ multiplex PCR; the TCRdb copy retains only in-frame clones and omits some. Clone size and V and J calls were adopted from that table, with D and trimming inferred from the DNA. This sample yields 300,000 to 400,000 clones, of which around 89% are seen a single time; over 0.9% belongs to the top ten. V lost 5 bases, J lost 1 base, and 7 bases stayed unmatched. The CDR3 spans 15 residues. The germline gives CDR1 SGHAT, CDR2 FQNNGV.

The sequence was collected from a woman in her twenties or thirties with acute COVID-19. The specimen was PBMCs or T cells enriched from blood (not recorded which). This chain uses TRBV11-2 with TRBJ1-1, with 7 positions matching TRBD1. CDR3 amino acids: CASSPYGQANTEAFF. CDR3 coding DNA: TGTGCCAGCAGCCCATACGGACAGGCGAACACTGAAGCTTTCTTT.